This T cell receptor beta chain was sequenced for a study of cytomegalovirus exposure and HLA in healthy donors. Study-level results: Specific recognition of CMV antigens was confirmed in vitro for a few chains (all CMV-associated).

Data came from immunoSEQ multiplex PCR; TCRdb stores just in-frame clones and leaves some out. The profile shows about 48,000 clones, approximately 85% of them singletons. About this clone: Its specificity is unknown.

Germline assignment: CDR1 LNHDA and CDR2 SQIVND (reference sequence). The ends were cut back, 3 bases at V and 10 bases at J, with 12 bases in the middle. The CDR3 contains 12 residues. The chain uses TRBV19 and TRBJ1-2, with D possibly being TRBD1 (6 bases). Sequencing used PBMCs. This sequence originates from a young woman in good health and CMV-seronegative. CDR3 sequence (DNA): TGTGCCAGTAGTATCCTGCAGGGGAACTACACCTTC. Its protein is CASSILQGNYTF.